These 2 T cell receptor beta chains were sequenced from one sample in a study of cytomegalovirus exposure and HLA in healthy donors. PCR primers comprised 60 Vbeta and 13 Jbeta primers. Method: immunoSEQ multiplex PCR; TCRdb's copy keeps in-frame clones and lacks some. Counted here are 150,000 to 200,000 clones, 84% occurring once; the ten biggest clones make up roughly 2.1%. The sequenced sample consisted of PBMCs. Receptors originate from a man aged 18 to 29 in good health and CMV-seronegative.

CDR3 in amino acids: CASSFEVTDTQYF. The CDR3, as DNA: TGTGCCAGCAGCTTCGAGGTTACAGATACGCAGTATTTT. This rearrangement joins TRBV5-4 to TRBJ2-3; D gene uncertain. Germline CDR1 SGHNT, CDR2 YYREEE (reference sequence). CDR3 length: 13 amino acids. V was cut by 2 bases and J by 3 bases, with 7 bases left in between.

The count of this clone is one. The chain employs TRBV5-1 and TRBJ1-1, with 9 nucleotides matching TRBD1. The V and J ends lost 4 bases and 3 bases, in that order; junction bases with no gene match: 7. The CDR3 runs 15 residues. The germline gives CDR1 SGHRS, CDR2 YFSETQ. Here the CDR3 DNA reads TGCGCCAGCAGCCAGGGACAGGGAACGGACACTGAAGCTTTCTTT. Amino acids: CASSQGQGTDTEAFF.